This T cell receptor (beta chain) was retrieved from a study of blood T cell repertoires in COVID-19. About the study: Some COVID-19 samples were acute and others convalescent; all came from the United States, Italy and Spain. Nucleic acid was either cDNA or gDNA, and it came from T cells, B-cell-depleted T cells, or PBMCs.

Looked up from germline, CDR1 is MNHEY and CDR2 is SVGEGT. The trim removed 2 bases at V and 0 bases at J, leaving 11 bases unmatched. This CDR3 region has 18 residues. Method: immunoSEQ multiplex PCR; TCRdb's copy keeps in-frame clones and lacks some. The repertoire holds 200,000 to 250,000 clones, with approximately 85% as singletons. Patients in Seattle were enrolled during active infection, then followed longitudinally. The receptor was isolated from a woman aged 70-85 years with COVID-19, enrolled during active disease. Specimen: peripheral blood. The rearrangement joins TRBV6-2 or TRBV6-3 to TRBJ2-5; 8 nucleotides agree with TRBD2. CDR3 region: CASSYTHSSGPNQETQYF. In nucleotides, the CDR3 is TGTGCCAGCAGTTACACCCACTCTAGCGGGCCGAACCAAGAGACCCAGTACTTC.